This T cell receptor beta chain was documented in a study of Graves' ophthalmopathy and Graves' hyperthyroidism (dated by TCRdb to the late 2010s). A note on the overall study: Peripheral blood was collected before any treatment was given, at the time of initial diagnosis. The study used signatures of the TCR beta repertoire to tell Graves' ophthalmopathy apart from Graves' hyperthyroidism and to predict which patients would progress to ophthalmopathy. In total, 135 blood samples were TCR-sequenced: approximately 42 ophthalmopathy, roughly 77 hyperthyroidism and some 17 hyperthyroidism-to-ophthalmopathy patients. To explore V-J signatures that separate ophthalmopathy from hyperthyroidism, a discovery set of about 98 patients was enrolled, consisting of 40 to 45 with ophthalmopathy and 55 to 65 with stable hyperthyroidism. For independent validation, a separate cohort was made up of around 19 hyperthyroidism patients plus 17 patients who later progressed from hyperthyroidism to ophthalmopathy. T-cell repertoires of thyroid tissue and blood were compared in more than 5 hyperthyroidism patients. Once sampling was done, hyperthyroidism patients were given methimazole at a starting dose of 30 mg daily, while ophthalmopathy patients were given high-dose intravenous methylprednisolone. The roughly 90 discovery patients were divided at random into training and test sets in a 7:3 ratio. What the authors observed across the whole study: Most expanded thyroid clonotypes with frequency above 0.001 were also detected in blood, suggesting blood repertoires may reflect the thyroid immune response. No statistical method was used to set the sample size in advance, and the investigators knew which group each participant was assigned to. In validation, the model predicted ophthalmopathy progression with 55% to 71% sensitivity and roughly 78% specificity; approximately 12 predicted patients were CT-confirmed with GO in a median of 6.5 months. Ophthalmopathy was separated from stable hyperthyroidism by the 13-signature model with about 90% sensitivity and around 81% specificity in cross-validation and with 80%/75% in the test set.

A patient counted as having stable hyperthyroidism if there was no progression to ophthalmopathy within 18 months of follow-up. Patients with hyperthyroidism were aged 18 to 65 years, had been newly diagnosed, and had a disease duration of less than 2 months. Patients were excluded if they had other autoimmune diseases, uncontrolled infections, pregnancy or lactation. Clinical symptoms, serum thyroxine, TRAb, thyroid ultrasound and orbital computed tomography were used for diagnosis. Ficoll-Paque density gradient centrifugation was used to isolate PBMCs from around 9.1 ml of fresh peripheral blood. Total RNA was extracted using Trizol reagent, and RNA quality was checked on an Agilent 2100 Bioanalyzer. For repertoire sequencing, the TCR beta CDR3 regions were amplified from RNA transcripts. HTBI primers and the Qiagen OneStep RT-PCR kit were used in a first-round RT-PCR, which was followed by a second-round multiplex PCR, size selection and purification. Libraries were sequenced on an Illumina HiSeq2000 using paired-end 100 bp reads. Per the source publication's procedure: Reads were processed with SOAPnuke, discarding reads with adapters, uncalled bases, mean Phred below 15, or no exact constant-primer or identifier match. High-quality paired reads were merged with COPE v1.2.5. Clonotypes were defined as unique nucleotide sequences and were aligned to IMGT TRB V, D and J references using MiTCR v1.1. Analysis was restricted to V-J combinations with a frequency above 0.0001, which covered 99% to 99.2% of repertoires. A TCR clonal expansion and chaos score per V-J combination was defined as the ratio of F50 clonal expansion to chaos observed in the TCRdist matrix. Welch's t-statistics and random forest were used to reduce features to over ten V-J combinations, which were fed into a naive Bayes classifier. The Morisita-Horn index was used to measure how similar the thyroid and blood repertoires were. Starting from the raw public reads, TCRdb applied fastp trimming at Q25, assembled clones with MiXCR and retained in-frame beta chains. Identical CDR3 protein sequences are pooled into one entry, listed with their most common genes and DNA. TCRdb's processing, not the study's, gives the V and J calls here. The sample records 400,000 or so distinct CDR3 sequences, approximately 15% of which are singletons. Clones ranked in the top ten supply roughly 7% of the sample.

In this sample, this clonotype turned up many times. Its antigen is not yet known. No qualities accompany the bases; no much larger clone lies one base away. The sequenced material came from peripheral blood. This clonotype was obtained from a woman between 18 and 29 years old with stable Graves' hyperthyroidism. Donor details come from another sample of the same person, matched by shared clones.

DNA sequence: TGTGCCAGCAGTTTTAAGGTGGGGGAAGAGACCCAGTACTTC. The translation is CASSFKVGEETQYF. Here the chain combines TRBV12-3 or TRBV12-4 and TRBJ2-5, with the D gene possibly TRBD1 or TRBD2, each one fitting 5 bases. The V and J ends are trimmed by 3 bases and 3 bases, leaving 11 bases between them. The CDR3 measures 14 amino acids from cysteine to phenylalanine. Only the CDR3 portion is preserved as DNA: 42 bases, with reading frame beginning at the first base.